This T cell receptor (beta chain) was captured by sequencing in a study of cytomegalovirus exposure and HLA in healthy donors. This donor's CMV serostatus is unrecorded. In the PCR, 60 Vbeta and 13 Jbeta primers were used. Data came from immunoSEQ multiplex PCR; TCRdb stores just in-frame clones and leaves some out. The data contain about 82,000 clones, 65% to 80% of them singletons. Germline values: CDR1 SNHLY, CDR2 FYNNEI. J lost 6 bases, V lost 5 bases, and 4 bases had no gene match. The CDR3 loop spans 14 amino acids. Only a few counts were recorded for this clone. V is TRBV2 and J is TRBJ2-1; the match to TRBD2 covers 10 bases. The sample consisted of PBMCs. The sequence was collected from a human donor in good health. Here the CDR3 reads CASSPLAGSNEQFF. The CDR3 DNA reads TGTGCCAGCAGTCCACTAGCGGGGAGCAATGAGCAGTTCTTC.